Below, 27 T cell receptor beta chains from the same sample are listed, as sequenced in a study of T cells in Graves' hyperthyroidism and ophthalmopathy. RNA transcripts gave rise to amplified TCR beta CDR3 regions. HTBI primers were used for first-round RT-PCR of the TCR CDR3. Each CDR3 protein is one row after TCRdb ran MiXCR on the multiplex PCR reads. The sample has a few hundred thousand distinct CDR3 sequences; around 21% are singletons. The specimen sequenced was blood. The source is a man younger than 35 with Graves' hyperthyroidism.

About this clonotype: This may be a read error: a much more frequent sequence differs by one nucleotide. The J gene is TRBJ1-1, the V gene TRBV30; the D is unclear. This CDR3 spans 15 amino acids. The germline V gene encodes CDR1 GTSNPN and CDR2 SVGIG (reference sequence). V was pared by 1 base and J by 3 bases, with 15 bases between. CDR3: CAWSAEWTEDTEAFF. The DNA for the CDR3 is TGTGCCTGGAGTGCCGAGTGGACGGAGGACACTGAAGCTTTCTTT.

This clonotype was recorded many times. V is TRBV20-1 and J is TRBJ1-1; 7 positions match TRBD1. Trimming removed 0 bases from V and 5 bases from J; junction bases left unmatched: 6. CDR3 length: 14 amino acids. CDR1 DFQATT and CDR2 SNEGSKA come from the germline V gene (reference sequence). The chain's CDR3 is CSARETRGRTEAFF. CDR3 coding DNA: TGCAGTGCTAGAGAGACGAGGGGGCGAACTGAAGCTTTCTTT.

The rearrangement joins TRBV20-1 to TRBJ2-7, with D perhaps matching TRBD2 (5 bases). Trimming cost V 4 bases and J 5 bases, with 15 bases left between them. CDR1 DFQATT and CDR2 SNEGSKA come from the germline V gene (reference sequence). The CDR3 is 13 amino acids. Here the CDR3 reads CSANSPMRDEQYF. CDR3 DNA: TGCAGTGCTAATTCCCCGATGAGGGACGAGCAGTACTTC.

The sample holds many counts of this clonotype. V gene TRBV20-1 combines with J gene TRBJ1-1; D remains ambiguous. Trimming left V 5 bases short and J 2 bases short, with 15 bases between. Germline V gives CDR1 DFQATT, CDR2 SNEGSKA (reference sequence). The CDR3 contains 14 residues. The CDR3 sequence is CSAGMSPTNTEAFF. The CDR3 DNA follows: TGCAGTGCTGGAATGAGTCCGACCAACACTGAAGCTTTCTTT.

In its sample, this clonotype was seen many times. V is TRBV28 and J is TRBJ2-2, with D unclear. Per the germline V gene, CDR1 is MDHEN and CDR2 is SYDVKM. CDR3 length equals 15 residues. V was trimmed by 2 bases and J by 3 bases, leaving 10 bases between them. CDR3 amino acids: CASSLPRRYTGELFF. The CDR3, as DNA: TGTGCCAGCAGTTTACCCAGGCGCTACACCGGGGAGCTGTTTTTT.

This clonotype was seen at least ten times. The chain carries TRBV6-1 and TRBJ1-5; D unresolved. The germline CDR1 and CDR2 sequences are MNHNS and SASEGT. This CDR3 region has 16 residues. V shed 2 bases and J shed 0 bases, with 11 bases lying between them. CDR3 coding DNA: TGTGCCAGCAGTGAAAGGCGACCGGGTAGCAATCAGCCCCAGCATTTT. Its translation is CASSERRPGSNQPQHF.

This clonotype has only a few counts. This sequence may be a read error, since a much larger clone differs from it by one base. This chain connects TRBV7-8 to TRBJ1-5, with D unclear. Trimming left V 5 bases short and J 7 bases short, with 18 bases between. The germline V gene encodes CDR1 SGHVS and CDR2 FQNEAQ. The CDR3 sequence is 15 residues long. CDR3 protein: CASSATYFPRQPQHF. The CDR3 DNA is TGTGCCAGCAGCGCCACCTACTTCCCCAGACAGCCCCAGCATTTT.

This clonotype was seen ten or more times. The chain links TRBV7-8 to TRBJ2-7; 11 positions match TRBD2. With 2 bases clipped from V and 7 bases from J, the junction kept 7 bases outside the gene matches. Germline values: CDR1 SGHVS, CDR2 FQNEAQ. This CDR3 contains 15 residues. CDR3: CASSLRLAGGGEQYF. CDR3 DNA: TGTGCCAGCAGCTTAAGGCTAGCGGGGGGAGGTGAGCAGTACTTC.

J is TRBJ1-5 and V is TRBV4-1, with TRBD1 identical over 7 bases. This CDR3 region has 14 residues. The V gene's germline CDR1 is MGHRA and CDR2 YSYEKL. Trimming at V came to 4 bases and at J to 5 bases, leaving 5 bases not matched to a gene. CDR3 loop: CASSPGQSDQPQHF. The DNA of the CDR3 is TGCGCCAGCAGCCCGGGACAGAGCGATCAGCCCCAGCATTTT.

This clonotype was detected many times. The rearrangement joins TRBV20-1 to TRBJ1-3; the D gene is possibly TRBD1 (5 bases). This CDR3 spans 14 amino acids. From germline, CDR1 is DFQATT and CDR2 SNEGSKA (reference sequence). CDR3 nucleotide sequence: TGCAGGTTCGGGGCGTGGAGCTCTGGAAACACCATATATTTT. It encodes CRFGAWSSGNTIYF.

V gene TRBV12-3 or TRBV12-4 combines with J gene TRBJ2-7, with TRBD2 matching over 8 bases. With V trimmed by 4 bases and J by 5 bases, 7 bases remained unmatched. This CDR3 contains 14 residues. The CDR3 region has the DNA TGTGCCAGCAGTTATAGCGGGGATCGGGACGAGCAGTACTTC. Residues: CASSYSGDRDEQYF.

This clonotype appeared many times. CDR3 region: CASSSLDRGSQETQYF. The CDR3 nucleotides read TGTGCCAGCAGTTCCCTGGACAGGGGGTCCCAAGAGACCCAGTACTTC. The chain links TRBV28 to TRBJ2-5; 10 bases align to TRBD1. This CDR3 has 16 residues. Germline values: CDR1 MDHEN, CDR2 SYDVKM. V was pared by 4 bases and J by 1 base, with 6 bases of the junction left unmatched.

This clonotype appeared many times. This rearrangement joins TRBV28 to TRBJ2-7; the D is unclear. V was pared by 7 bases and J by 1 base, with 14 bases between. The V gene's germline CDR1 is MDHEN and CDR2 SYDVKM. The CDR3 consists of 14 residues. CDR3 nucleotides: TGTGCCAGCACCTTGGGGTTCCGATCCTACGAGCAGTACTTC. This encodes CASTLGFRSYEQYF.

This clonotype was seen ten or more times. The chain uses TRBV7-2 and TRBJ2-7, with a weak D call TRBD2 (6 bases). The germline gives CDR1 SGHTA, CDR2 FQGNSA. V was shortened by 7 bases and J by 9 bases, with 13 bases between the two germline ends. The CDR3 covers 11 residues. In nucleotides, the CDR3 is TGTGCCAGCATTTTCTGGGGAGGGCAGTACTTC. Encoded protein: CASIFWGGQYF. The entire variable domain, with the rest obtained from reference TRBV7-2 and TRBJ2-7, is as follows: GAGVSQSPSNKVTEKGKDVELRCDPISGHTALYWYRQSLGQGLEFLIYFQGNSAPDKSGLPSDRFSAERTGGSVSTLTIQRTQQEDSAVYLCASIFWGGQYFGPGTRLTVT.

This clonotype showed up many times. One junction end disagrees with the germline gene, perhaps due to a read error. The rearrangement joins TRBV5-1 to TRBJ1-2; D uncertain. The CDR3 has 13 amino acids. Germline V CDR1 and CDR2: SGHRS, YFSETQ. The CDR3 bases are TGTGCCAGCAGTTTAGAAGGGAACTATGGCTACACCTTC. Protein: CASSLEGNYGYTF.

Many counts were recorded for this clonotype. This rearrangement joins TRBV5-5 to TRBJ1-5; 9 bases map to TRBD1. The CDR3 length is 16 residues. Unmatched junction bases numbered 11, after V lost 4 bases and J lost 6 bases. CDR1 SGHKS and CDR2 YYEKEE come from the germline V gene (reference sequence). The CDR3 loop reads CASSPYGQGSVQPQHF. CDR3 nucleotides: TGTGCCAGCAGCCCCTACGGACAGGGGAGTGTTCAGCCCCAGCATTTT.

This clonotype was seen ten or more times. The V call is TRBV11-2, the J call TRBJ2-2; 11 positions match TRBD2. V was pared by 1 base and J by 0 bases, with 4 bases of the junction left unmatched. Germline CDR1 SGHAT, CDR2 FQNNGV. CDR3 size: 18 residues. CDR3 amino acids: CASSLVLAGAANTGELFF. The CDR3 nucleotides are TGTGCCAGCAGCTTAGTACTAGCGGGGGCCGCGAACACCGGGGAGCTGTTTTTT.

J is TRBJ2-5 and V is TRBV5-4; tentative D call: TRBD2 (6 bases). Germline CDR1 is SGHNT and CDR2 is YYREEE (reference sequence). The CDR3 is made up of 15 amino acids. The V and J ends lost 3 bases and 4 bases respectively, with 16 bases between them. The DNA of the CDR3 is TGTGCCAGCAGCTCGGAGGGCCCTTGGTCAGAGACCCAGTACTTC. Its translation is CASSSEGPWSETQYF. The full variable domain, in which reference TRBV5-4 and TRBJ2-5 provide the parts outside the CDR3, is ETGVTQSPTHLIKTRGQQVTLRCSSQSGHNTVSWYQQALGQGPQFIFQYYREEENGRGNFPPRFSGLQFPNYSSELNVNALELDDSALYLCASSSEGPWSETQYFGPGTRLLVL.

This clonotype was detected ten times or more. The chain is built from TRBV6-2 or TRBV6-3 and TRBJ1-2; D not resolved. This CDR3 is 14 amino acids long. Germline values: CDR1 MNHEY, CDR2 SVGEGT. Trimming shortened V by 2 bases and J by 0 bases, and 7 bases separated the two germline ends. The CDR3 sequence: CASSYTRANYGYTF. CDR3 DNA sequence: TGTGCCAGCAGTTACACCCGGGCTAACTATGGCTACACCTTC.

This clonotype has just a few counts. A clone one base away is much larger, so this may be a read error. The J gene is TRBJ1-1, the V gene TRBV12-3 or TRBV12-4; TRBD1 matches 7 bases. Trimming took 6 bases from V and 3 from J; bases not matched to a gene: 1. The CDR3 contains 12 residues. The CDR3 bases are TGTGCCAGCAGAGGGACAGACACTGAAGCTTTCTTT. Its translation is CASRGTDTEAFF.

The V and J genes are TRBV11-1 and TRBJ1-2, with D possibly TRBD1 on 5 matching bases. Germline values: CDR1 SGHAT, CDR2 FQDESV (reference sequence). This CDR3 has 17 residues. Trimming shortened V by 1 base and J by 8 bases, and 23 bases separated the two germline ends. CDR3 sequence (DNA): TGTGCCAGCAGCTTAGATTATCGGGTGGAAGGGGCTGGCGGCTACACCTTC. This translates into CASSLDYRVEGAGGYTF.

A word on this clonotype: Sequence at one end of the junction differs from germline and may be a read error. The chain links TRBV6-1 to TRBJ1-2, with unresolved D. The CDR3 length is 11 residues. Germline CDR1 MNHNS, CDR2 SASEGT. In nucleotides, the CDR3 is TGTGCCAGCAGTGAATTCGGTGGCTGCACCTTC. The encoded protein is CASSEFGGCTF.

This clonotype occurred many times. DNA for the CDR3: TGTGCCAGCAGTGGCCTGGAACAGACTGAAGCTTTCTTT. This translates into CASSGLEQTEAFF. The J gene is TRBJ1-1, the V gene TRBV12-3 or TRBV12-4; D ambiguous. The CDR3 loop spans 13 amino acids. The germline V and J ends were trimmed by 5 bases and 5 bases, with 12 bases remaining between them.

This clonotype was observed many times. The V gene is TRBV24-1, the J gene TRBJ1-5; D remains unclear. Germline CDR1 is KGHDR and CDR2 is SFDVKD. This CDR3 spans 14 amino acids. Between the trimmed V and J ends, which lost 7 bases and 4 bases, there was a span of 13 bases. CDR3 loop: CATSPGKFNQPQHF. The DNA for the CDR3 is TGTGCCACCAGCCCCGGGAAGTTTAATCAGCCCCAGCATTTT.

The table lists this clonotype with many counts. The gene calls are TRBV12-3 or TRBV12-4 and TRBJ2-5, with D hard to call. CDR3 size: 12 residues. V was cut by 5 bases and J by 5 bases, with 9 bases left in between. This chain's CDR3 is CASSRPPETQYF. CDR3 bases: TGTGCCAGCAGTCGCCCTCCCGAGACCCAGTACTTC.

The chain links TRBV25-1 to TRBJ1-1; the D gene is possibly TRBD1 (5 bases). In germline, CDR1 is MGHDK, CDR2 SYGVNS. The CDR3 spans 11 residues. Trimming removed 8 bases at V and 10 bases at J, with 14 bases between. The CDR3 here is CASVGGVRAFF. Here the CDR3 DNA reads TGTGCCAGCGTGGGGGGGGTTCGAGCTTTCTTT.

This clonotype was detected many times. The CDR3 region has the DNA TGTGCCAGCAGTCCCCTCGGGCCGACCTGGGGAATGAACACTGAAGCTTTCTTT. Its translation is CASSPLGPTWGMNTEAFF. This rearrangement joins TRBV27 to TRBJ1-1; D unclear. This CDR3 has 18 residues. Germline CDR1 and CDR2: MNHEY and SMNVEV (reference sequence). V lost 5 bases and J 0 bases, leaving 22 bases between the germline ends.